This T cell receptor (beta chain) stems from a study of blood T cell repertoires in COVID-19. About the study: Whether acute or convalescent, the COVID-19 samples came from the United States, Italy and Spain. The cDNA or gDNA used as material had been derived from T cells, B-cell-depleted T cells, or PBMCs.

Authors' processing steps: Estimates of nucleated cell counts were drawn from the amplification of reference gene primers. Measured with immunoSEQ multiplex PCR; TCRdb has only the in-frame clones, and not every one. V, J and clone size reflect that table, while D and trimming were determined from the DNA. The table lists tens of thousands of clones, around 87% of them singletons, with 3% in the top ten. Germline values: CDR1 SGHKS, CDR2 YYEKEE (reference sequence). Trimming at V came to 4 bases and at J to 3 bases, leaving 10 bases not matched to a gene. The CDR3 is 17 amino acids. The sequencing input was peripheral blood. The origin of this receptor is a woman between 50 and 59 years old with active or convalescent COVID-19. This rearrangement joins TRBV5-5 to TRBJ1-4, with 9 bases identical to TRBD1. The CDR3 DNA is TGTGCCAGCAGCATGGGACAGGGTCTTCGAGCTAATGAAAAACTGTTTTTT. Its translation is CASSMGQGLRANEKLFF. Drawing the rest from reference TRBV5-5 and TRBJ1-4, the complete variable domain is DAGVTQSPTHLIKTRGQQVTLRCSPISGHKSVSWYQQVLGQGPQFIFQYYEKEERGRGNFPDRFSARQFPNYSSELNVNALLLGDSALYLCASSMGQGLRANEKLFFGSGTQLSVL.